The 29 T cell receptor beta chains reported below all come from one sample, sequenced in a study of regulatory T cells in long-lasting Graves disease. The time point was: newly diagnosed GD, antithyroid drugs for less than 3 months. Following extraction of RNA from PBMCs, that RNA was used to make the TCR library. Arm-PCR with iRepertoire HTBI primers amplified the CDR3 regions for these TCR beta libraries. TCRdb reanalysed the multiplex PCR reads using MiXCR and keeps one entry per CDR3 protein. The table records 350,000 to 450,000 distinct CDR3 sequences, about a sixth of them present only once. These same data were also listed under a study on T cells in Graves' hyperthyroidism and ophthalmopathy.

Sequencing used peripheral blood mononuclear cells (PBMCs), obtained at new diagnosis, from a patient treated with antithyroid drugs. All receptors come from a man in his forties or fifties with Graves disease.

Worth noting for this clonotype: This may come from a read error, since a much larger clone is one base off. V is TRBV28 and J is TRBJ1-3; D not certain. The CDR3 is 16 residues long. Germline V gives CDR1 MDHEN, CDR2 SYDVKM. CDR3 nucleotide sequence: TGTGCCGGCAGTTTGCCCGGACTGAGCTCTGGAAACACCATATATTTT. Its protein is CAGSLPGLSSGNTIYF.

This clonotype was detected only a few times. The CDR3 region is CASSQGAGDYGYTF. The CDR3 nucleotides read TGCGCCAGCAGCCAAGGTGCAGGGGACTATGGCTACACCTTC. The chain has TRBV4-1 and TRBJ1-2, with D perhaps matching TRBD1 (6 bases). The V end lost 1 base, the J end lost 3 bases, and 9 bases lay between the germline ends. Germline V gives CDR1 MGHRA, CDR2 YSYEKL. The CDR3 contains 14 residues.

This clonotype was counted between two and nine times. The chain links TRBV7-2 to TRBJ1-5; D is possibly TRBD1 (5 bases). The CDR3 spans 15 residues. CDR1 is SGHTA, CDR2 FQGNSA, per germline. V lost 0 bases, J lost 1 base, and 7 bases lay in between. This CDR3 is CASSLARVSNQPQHF. The CDR3 nucleotides read TGTGCCAGCAGCTTAGCCAGGGTGAGCAATCAGCCCCAGCATTTT. The full variable domain, rest sourced from reference TRBV7-2 and TRBJ1-5, is GAGVSQSPSNKVTEKGKDVELRCDPISGHTALYWYRQSLGQGLEFLIYFQGNSAPDKSGLPSDRFSAERTGGSVSTLTIQRTQQEDSAVYLCASSLARVSNQPQHFGDGTRLSIL.

This clonotype was observed at least ten times. V usage is TRBV28 and J usage is TRBJ2-1; D gene unclear. Germline V gene lookup returns CDR1 MDHEN and CDR2 SYDVKM. The V and J ends lost 6 bases and 4 bases respectively, with 16 bases between them. CDR3 length equals 15 residues. CDR3 DNA: TGTGCCAGCAGCCGTATTTCCGACCTTTACAATGAGCAGTTCTTC. Translated, it gives CASSRISDLYNEQFF. Combining the CDR3 with reference TRBV28 and TRBJ2-1 gives the whole variable domain DVKVTQSSRYLVKRTGEKVFLECVQDMDHENMFWYRQDPGLGLRLIYFSYDVKMKEKGDIPEGYSVSREKKERFSLILESASTNQTSMYLCASSRISDLYNEQFFGPGTRLTVL.

This clonotype was observed at least ten times. The chain links TRBV5-1 to TRBJ2-3; TRBD2 might be the D (5 bases). The CDR3 spans 15 residues. Trimming pared 4 bases from V and 1 base from J, leaving 13 bases between. Per germline, CDR1 SGHRS and CDR2 YFSETQ. CDR3 amino acids: CASSPLEPGTDTQYF. In nucleotides, the CDR3 is TGCGCCAGCAGCCCACTAGAGCCAGGCACAGATACGCAGTATTTT.

This clonotype was detected many times. V and J are TRBV11-2 and TRBJ2-5, with D possibly being TRBD1 (5 bases). This CDR3 has 16 residues. Germline V lookup: CDR1 SGHAT, CDR2 FQNNGV. Deletions cut 4 bases from V and 0 bases from J, with 15 bases between. CDR3 loop: CASSSPFTGNQETQYF. Written as DNA, the CDR3 is TGTGCCAGCAGCTCCCCATTTACAGGAAACCAAGAGACCCAGTACTTC.

This clonotype was seen at least ten times. Being one base from a much bigger clone, this may be a read error. The J gene is TRBJ1-1, the V gene TRBV12-3 or TRBV12-4; D gene unclear. Trimming removed 5 bases at V and 1 base at J, with 8 bases between. This CDR3 has 13 amino acids. DNA for the CDR3: TGTGCCAGCAGTCCGAAAGGGAACACTGAAGCTTTCTTT. Amino acids: CASSPKGNTEAFF.

This clonotype showed up many times. This sequence joins TRBV6-1 and TRBJ2-7, with 7 nucleotides matching TRBD2. The germline V gene encodes CDR1 MNHNS and CDR2 SASEGT. CDR3 length equals 13 residues. The CDR3: CASRASGDYEQYF. The CDR3 DNA sequence: TGTGCTTCACGGGCTAGCGGAGACTACGAGCAGTACTTC.

The V and J genes are TRBV6-2 or TRBV6-3 and TRBJ1-6, with D hard to call. The germline V gene has CDR1 MNHEY and CDR2 SVGEGT. The CDR3 covers 14 residues. Trimming removed 7 bases from V and 4 bases from J, with 11 bases in between. For the CDR3, the DNA is TGTGCCAGCAACTCCAGAGGATATAATTCACCCCTCCACTTT. Translation gives CASNSRGYNSPLHF.

This clonotype has a handful of counts. The chain carries TRBV3-1 and TRBJ2-7; 9 bases are shared with TRBD1. The CDR3 is 14 residues long. Germline trimming cut 5 bases from V and 5 bases from J; bases unmatched to any gene: 7. Germline V CDR1 and CDR2: LGHDT, YNNKEL (reference sequence). This chain's CDR3 is CASSKRDRVHEQYF. CDR3 DNA sequence: TGTGCCAGCAGCAAACGGGACAGGGTCCACGAGCAGTACTTC.

This clonotype was counted ten times or more. The chain joins TRBV20-1 to TRBJ2-1, with D possibly being TRBD1 (6 bases). This CDR3 is 14 amino acids long. V shed 5 bases and J shed 5 bases, with 16 bases lying between them. CDR1 is DFQATT, CDR2 SNEGSKA, per germline (reference sequence). CDR3 sequence reads: CSAADSGLDNEQFF. The CDR3 DNA sequence: TGCAGTGCTGCGGACAGCGGCTTGGACAATGAGCAGTTCTTC.

V usage is TRBV7-2 and J usage is TRBJ2-3; D is perhaps TRBD2 (6 bases). TRBJ2-5 matches the DNA end more closely, so the J call is doubtful. Germline CDR1 is SGHTA and CDR2 is FQGNSA. The CDR3 has 15 amino acids. The CDR3 DNA reads TGTGCCAGCAGCTTAGCCCAATTCGGGGGTGAGACCCAGTACTTC. Its translation: CASSLAQFGGETQYF.

Worth noting for this clonotype: One end of the junction fails to match germline, which may point to a read error. V gene TRBV7-9 combines with J gene TRBJ2-7; possibly TRBD1 or TRBD2 for D (5 bases each). Germline V lookup: CDR1 SEHNR, CDR2 FQNEAQ (reference sequence). The CDR3 is made up of 14 amino acids. The CDR3 region is CASGLPGPTYEQYF. DNA of the CDR3: TGTGCCAGCGGCTTACCGGGGCCTACCTACGAGCAGTACTTC.

This clonotype was seen repeatedly, ten times or more. V and J are TRBV11-3 and TRBJ2-2; D is possibly TRBD1 (6 bases). CDR3 length equals 15 residues. With 6 bases removed from V and 6 bases from J, the gap between germline ends came to 17 bases. Germline V gene sequence: CDR1 SGHNT, CDR2 YENEEA. DNA for the CDR3: TGTGCCAGCAGACAATTTCCAGGGGACCCCGGGGAGCTGTTTTTT. As protein: CASRQFPGDPGELFF.

V usage is TRBV12-3 or TRBV12-4 and J usage is TRBJ2-7; 7 bases fit TRBD1. The ends lost 5 bases at V and 6 bases at J; junction bases unmatched: 13. The CDR3 sequence is 15 residues long. The CDR3 here is CASSPPEDRDREQYF. CDR3 DNA: TGTGCCAGCAGTCCCCCAGAAGACAGGGATCGCGAGCAGTACTTC.

The chain recombines TRBV5-1 with TRBJ2-4; D unclear. Germline V CDR1 and CDR2: SGHRS, YFSETQ. The CDR3 runs 12 residues. Trimming cost V 4 bases and J 7 bases, with 9 bases left between them. The chain's CDR3 is CASSPMGNIQYF. CDR3 DNA: TGCGCCAGCAGCCCCATGGGGAACATTCAGTACTTC.

This clonotype was counted between two and nine times. The V and J genes are TRBV6-1 and TRBJ1-5, with D tentatively TRBD1 (5 bases). This CDR3 has 15 amino acids. The germline gives CDR1 MNHNS, CDR2 SASEGT. Trimming left V 6 bases short and J 6 bases short, with 18 bases between. The chain's CDR3 is CASRHHHSGFQPQHF. The CDR3 DNA follows: TGTGCCAGCAGGCACCACCACTCAGGGTTTCAGCCCCAGCATTTT.

In this sample, this clonotype turned up once. The rearrangement uses TRBV6-1 and TRBJ1-1; 10 bases map to TRBD1. The CDR3 is 12 amino acids. Looked up from germline, CDR1 is MNHNS and CDR2 is SASEGT. V was clipped by 10 bases and J by 4 bases; unmatched bases: 3. CDR3 sequence reads: CANGQGGTEAFF. CDR3 in DNA: TGTGCCAACGGACAGGGGGGCACTGAAGCTTTCTTT.

There are many counts of this clonotype. The chain uses TRBV29-1 and TRBJ2-3, with D maybe TRBD2 (7 bases). V was cut by 7 bases and J by 0 bases, with 26 bases left in between. From germline, CDR1 is SQVTM and CDR2 ANQGSEA. This CDR3 region has 18 residues. The CDR3 loop reads CSARSIRGALFSTDTQYF. DNA of the CDR3: TGCAGCGCCCGTAGTATCCGGGGGGCCCTATTTAGCACAGATACGCAGTATTTT.

This clonotype was detected ten times or more. The CDR3 loop reads CASSLTGWGTEAFF. The DNA for the CDR3 is TGTGCCAGCAGCTTGACAGGGTGGGGGACTGAAGCTTTCTTT. This chain links TRBV7-2 with TRBJ1-1, with TRBD1 identical over 7 bases. After removal of 3 bases from V and 5 bases from J, the junction contained 6 bases not matched to a gene. The CDR3 is 14 residues long. The V gene's germline CDR1 is SGHTA and CDR2 FQGNSA.

The chain uses TRBV24-1 and TRBJ2-3; D might be TRBD1 or TRBD2, each matching 5 bases. This CDR3 is 16 amino acids long. V dropped 0 bases and J dropped 0 bases, with 9 bases sitting between them. The germline V gene has CDR1 KGHDR and CDR2 SFDVKD. The CDR3, as DNA: TGTGCCACCAGTGATTTGGGGGGACCAAGCACAGATACGCAGTATTTT. This codes for CATSDLGGPSTDTQYF.

This clonotype was counted many times. The chain couples TRBV2 to TRBJ2-3, with D uncertain. This CDR3 spans 10 amino acids. V lost 6 bases, J lost 5 bases, and 3 bases lay in between. Germline lookup yields CDR1 SNHLY and CDR2 FYNNEI. The CDR3, as DNA: TGTGCCAGCAGCGTAGATACGCAGTATTTT. This sequence encodes CASSVDTQYF.

This clonotype came up many times. This chain joins TRBV6-2 or TRBV6-3 and TRBJ1-2; D is uncertain. Trimming removed 2 bases from V and 9 bases from J, with 10 bases in between. The germline CDR1 and CDR2 sequences are MNHEY and SVGEGT. The CDR3 consists of 12 residues. This chain's CDR3 is CASSYGQGSYTF. CDR3 nucleotides: TGTGCCAGCAGTTACGGCCAAGGGAGCTACACCTTC.

This clonotype was seen repeatedly, ten times or more. V is TRBV12-3 or TRBV12-4 and J is TRBJ2-1; D is uncertain. There are 15 residues in the CDR3. Trimming stripped 0 bases from V and 4 bases from J, with 10 bases between. CDR3: CASSLARRPYNEQFF. CDR3 DNA: TGTGCCAGCAGTTTAGCCAGGAGACCATACAATGAGCAGTTCTTC.

This chain connects TRBV5-5 to TRBJ2-5; D assignment may be TRBD1 or TRBD2 (6 bases each). This CDR3 is built from 16 residues. Trimming cost V 0 bases and J 4 bases, with 16 bases left between them. Per germline, CDR1 SGHKS and CDR2 YYEKEE (reference sequence). This CDR3 is CASSLGGAPLGETQYF. The CDR3 coding sequence is TGTGCCAGCAGCTTGGGGGGGGCACCCCTCGGAGAGACCCAGTACTTC.

Notes on this clonotype: The junction shows a germline mismatch at one end, possibly a read error. The chain combines TRBV5-1 with TRBJ1-1; D might be TRBD1 (5 bases). This CDR3 has 13 residues. Germline assignment: CDR1 SGHRS and CDR2 YFSETQ. In DNA, the CDR3 is TGCGCCAGCAGCTGGGAGGGGTACACTGAAGTTTTCTTT. Protein: CASSWEGYTEVFF.

This clonotype showed up many times. The genes are TRBV24-1 and TRBJ1-1; D is perhaps TRBD1 (6 bases). Trimming took off 8 bases at V and 4 bases at J, with 10 bases between the two ends. This CDR3 has 12 residues. Germline CDR1 reads KGHDR; CDR2 reads SFDVKD. CDR3 region: CATTGAITEAFF. The CDR3 DNA is TGTGCCACCACGGGGGCGATCACTGAAGCTTTCTTT.

This clonotype was observed at least ten times. The CDR3 DNA is TGTGCCAGCAGTGACAGGACTAATGAAAAACTGTTTTTT. Residues: CASSDRTNEKLFF. The chain employs TRBV2 and TRBJ1-4; no clear D. V was clipped by 3 bases and J by 2 bases, with 4 bases between them. The CDR3 totals 13 residues. Germline CDR1 is SNHLY and CDR2 is FYNNEI.

This clonotype was detected many times. V gene TRBV29-1 combines with J gene TRBJ2-7; TRBD2 might be the D (6 bases). From germline, CDR1 is SQVTM and CDR2 ANQGSEA. V lost 0 bases to trimming and J lost 3 bases, with 9 bases between them. This CDR3 is 13 amino acids long. The CDR3 DNA is TGCAGCGTTGAAGAAGGGCGGGACTACGAGCAGTACTTC. It specifies CSVEEGRDYEQYF.